Below, 27 T cell receptor beta chains from the same sample are listed, as sequenced in a study of T cells in Graves' hyperthyroidism and ophthalmopathy. TCR beta CDR3 regions were amplified from RNA. Carried out on the TCR CDR3, a first-round RT-PCR used the HTBI primer set. From the multiplex PCR reads, TCRdb called clonotypes with MiXCR, one entry per CDR3 protein. In the table there are about 130,000 distinct CDR3 sequences, less than 25% of which are singletons. The sequenced material came from blood. These receptors were obtained from a woman in her 50s with Graves' hyperthyroidism that later progressed to Graves' ophthalmopathy.

This clonotype was picked up many times. This chain connects TRBV2 to TRBJ1-4; D is ambiguous. This CDR3 has 14 amino acids. V was pared by 0 bases and J by 7 bases, with 9 bases between. The germline V gene has CDR1 SNHLY and CDR2 FYNNEI. The CDR3 loop is CASSEALFREKLFF. CDR3 DNA sequence: TGTGCCAGCAGTGAAGCGCTTTTTCGTGAAAAACTGTTTTTT.

This clonotype was counted a few times. This chain's CDR3 is CASSPGVGNMQETQYF. In DNA form, the CDR3 reads TGTGCCAGCAGCCCCGGAGTAGGGAACATGCAAGAGACCCAGTACTTC. V usage is TRBV4-2 and J usage is TRBJ2-5; D gene unclear. CDR3 length equals 16 residues. The V end lost 4 bases, the J end lost 2 bases, and 17 bases lay between the germline ends. CDR1 is LGHNA and CDR2 is YNFKEQ in the germline V gene.

The sample holds many counts of this clonotype. The genes are TRBV6-7 and TRBJ2-7; D perhaps matches TRBD2 (5 bases). TRBV6-7 is given ORF status, its function remaining uncertain. CDR3 length: 15 amino acids. Trimming pared 4 bases from V and 1 base from J, leaving 14 bases between. The CDR3 region is CASSCRTPNSYEQYF. CDR3 nucleotides: TGTGCCAGCAGTTGCCGGACTCCCAATTCCTACGAGCAGTACTTC.

The V call is TRBV29-1, the J call TRBJ1-2; the D is unclear. V was trimmed by 0 bases and J by 5 bases, leaving 10 bases between them. The CDR3 totals 13 residues. Germline V lookup: CDR1 SQVTM, CDR2 ANQGSEA. In DNA form, the CDR3 reads TGCAGCGTTGAAGATCACAACTCATATGGCTACACCTTC. Amino acid sequence: CSVEDHNSYGYTF.

This clonotype was seen a handful of times. The gene calls are TRBV29-1 and TRBJ1-5; weak D call: TRBD1 (6 bases). Between the trimmed V and J ends, which lost 6 bases and 3 bases, there was a span of 12 bases. CDR3 size: 13 residues. Germline V gene sequence: CDR1 SQVTM, CDR2 ANQGSEA. The CDR3 nucleotides are TGCAGCGTGGGCCGGGACAACAATCAGCCCCAGCATTTT. Its translation: CSVGRDNNQPQHF.

In its sample, this clonotype was seen many times. J is TRBJ2-7 and V is TRBV6-1; either TRBD1 or TRBD2 may supply D (5 bases each). The CDR3 has 15 residues. Germline V gives CDR1 MNHNS, CDR2 SASEGT. V was shortened by 6 bases and J by 0 bases, with 15 bases between the two germline ends. Here the CDR3 reads CASRMTWDGSYEQYF. The CDR3, as DNA: TGTGCCAGCAGAATGACCTGGGACGGCTCCTACGAGCAGTACTTC.

This clonotype turned up a few times. The chain joins TRBV5-1 to TRBJ2-5; D may be TRBD2 (6 bases). CDR1 SGHRS and CDR2 YFSETQ come from the germline V gene. The CDR3 extends over 14 amino acids. The V end was cut by 4 bases, the J end by 0 bases, with 10 bases between. The CDR3 DNA reads TGCGCCAGCAGCCGCAGACTAGACCAAGAGACCCAGTACTTC. Its protein is CASSRRLDQETQYF.

The chain combines TRBV28 with TRBJ2-3; D not certain. CDR3 length: 17 amino acids. Between the trimmed V and J ends, which lost 6 bases and 0 bases, there was a span of 19 bases. Germline-derived CDR1 and CDR2 are MDHEN and SYDVKM. CDR3 sequence: CASSQEAGKASTDTQYF. In nucleotides, the CDR3 is TGTGCCAGCAGCCAAGAGGCAGGAAAGGCTAGCACAGATACGCAGTATTTT. The full variable domain, with the rest looked up from reference TRBV28 and TRBJ2-3, is DVKVTQSSRYLVKRTGEKVFLECVQDMDHENMFWYRQDPGLGLRLIYFSYDVKMKEKGDIPEGYSVSREKKERFSLILESASTNQTSMYLCASSQEAGKASTDTQYFGPGTRLTVL.

This clonotype came up many times. The chain links TRBV28 to TRBJ1-2; D is perhaps TRBD1 (5 bases). CDR1 MDHEN and CDR2 SYDVKM come from the germline V gene. CDR3 size: 13 residues. Trimming took off 4 bases at V and 4 bases at J, with 10 bases between the two ends. The CDR3 loop reads CASSSGRAYGYTF. CDR3 coding DNA: TGTGCCAGCAGTTCCGGCAGGGCCTATGGCTACACCTTC.

This clonotype has ten or more counts. The chain employs TRBV18 and TRBJ1-1; 8 positions match TRBD1. Losses at the gene ends were 0 bases for V and 1 base for J; bases not matched to a gene: 1. CDR1 KGHSH and CDR2 LQKENI come from the germline V gene. The CDR3 loop spans 15 amino acids. The CDR3 spells CASSPPGTGNTEAFF. The CDR3 DNA sequence: TGTGCCAGCTCACCACCCGGGACAGGGAACACTGAAGCTTTCTTT.

This sequence joins TRBV19 and TRBJ2-3, with 7 positions matching TRBD2. The CDR3 covers 12 residues. From germline, CDR1 is LNHDA and CDR2 SQIVND (reference sequence). Trimming took 9 bases from V and 4 from J; bases not matched to a gene: 4. The CDR3 loop is CARAGSADTQYF. Here the CDR3 DNA reads TGTGCCAGAGCGGGGTCCGCAGATACGCAGTATTTT.

Ten or more counts support this clonotype. This sequence joins TRBV6-1 and TRBJ1-1; D gene unclear. Germline-derived CDR1 and CDR2 are MNHNS and SASEGT. V gave up 7 bases and J gave up 0 bases, with 9 bases separating them. This CDR3 has 13 residues. This chain's CDR3 is CASTRGVNTEAFF. The DNA of the CDR3 is TGTGCCAGCACACGGGGTGTGAACACTGAAGCTTTCTTT.

This clonotype was seen many times. The chain carries TRBV2 and TRBJ1-2, with D perhaps TRBD1 (5 bases). Trimming stripped 5 bases from V and 3 bases from J, with 13 bases between. Germline CDR1 and CDR2: SNHLY and FYNNEI. This CDR3 spans 14 amino acids. CDR3 in amino acids: CASSIDSSDYGYTF. DNA for the CDR3: TGTGCCAGCAGTATAGACAGTTCCGACTATGGCTACACCTTC.

The chain uses TRBV5-1 and TRBJ2-2, with 7 positions matching TRBD1. From germline, CDR1 is SGHRS and CDR2 YFSETQ. V trimming: 3 bases; J trimming: 4 bases; junction bases outside the gene matches: 6. The length of the CDR3 is 15 residues. The CDR3 here is CASSWGQKLTGELFF. For the CDR3, the DNA is TGCGCCAGCAGCTGGGGACAGAAACTCACCGGGGAGCTGTTTTTT.

This clonotype was counted ten times or more. The J gene is TRBJ1-1, the V gene TRBV28; 11 bases agree with TRBD1. The ends lost 6 bases at V and 5 bases at J; junction bases unmatched: 8. Germline CDR1 reads MDHEN; CDR2 reads SYDVKM. The CDR3 spans 15 residues. This CDR3 is CASSHLGQGATEAFF. The CDR3 DNA sequence: TGTGCCAGCAGCCACCTCGGACAGGGGGCAACTGAAGCTTTCTTT. The entire variable domain, with the rest obtained from reference TRBV28 and TRBJ1-1, is as follows: DVKVTQSSRYLVKRTGEKVFLECVQDMDHENMFWYRQDPGLGLRLIYFSYDVKMKEKGDIPEGYSVSREKKERFSLILESASTNQTSMYLCASSHLGQGATEAFFGQGTRLTVV.

This clonotype was counted a few times. This chain uses TRBV5-5 with TRBJ1-3; weak D call: TRBD1 (5 bases). This CDR3 is 15 amino acids long. V lost 4 bases to trimming and J lost 0 bases, with 11 bases between them. From germline, CDR1 is SGHKS and CDR2 YYEKEE (reference sequence). The CDR3 protein is CASSVDSFSGNTIYF. In DNA form, the CDR3 reads TGTGCCAGCAGCGTTGACAGCTTCTCTGGAAACACCATATATTTT.

This clonotype was detected once. The genes are TRBV4-1 and TRBJ2-5; 7 nucleotides agree with TRBD2. The germline V gene encodes CDR1 MGHRA and CDR2 YSYEKL. V lost 1 base to trimming and J lost 7 bases; unmatched junction nucleotides: 15. CDR3 size: 17 residues. In nucleotides, the CDR3 is TGCGCCAGCAGCCAAGGGGCGCGGGCTAGCGGCACCGGGACCCAGTACTTC. Its protein is CASSQGARASGTGTQYF.

This clonotype was recorded at least ten times. This rearrangement joins TRBV3-1 to TRBJ1-2; 8 bases agree with TRBD1. Trimming cost V 5 bases and J 2 bases; bases outside gene matches: 7. CDR1 and CDR2 from the germline V gene are LGHDT and YNNKEL (reference sequence). The CDR3 has 15 residues. This chain's CDR3 is CASSGWTGRNYGYTF. DNA of the CDR3: TGTGCCAGCAGCGGGTGGACAGGGAGGAACTATGGCTACACCTTC.

This clonotype turned up a few times. The rearrangement links TRBV20-1 to TRBJ2-4; D call uncertain. Germline lookup yields CDR1 DFQATT and CDR2 SNEGSKA (reference sequence). The CDR3 totals 15 residues. V dropped 6 bases and J dropped 1 base, with 16 bases sitting between them. CDR3 nucleotides: TGCAGTGCCGAGACCCCCCTCGGGGCCAAAAACATTCAGTACTTC. Translation gives CSAETPLGAKNIQYF.

This clonotype was observed a handful of times. V and J are TRBV19 and TRBJ1-2, with 8 bases lining up with TRBD1. The CDR3 spans 14 residues. With V trimmed by 3 bases and J by 7 bases, 7 bases remained unmatched. Germline V gives CDR1 LNHDA, CDR2 SQIVND (reference sequence). The CDR3 here is CASSISRTGSGYTF. The CDR3, as DNA: TGTGCCAGTAGTATCTCCCGGACAGGGTCTGGCTACACCTTC. Combining the CDR3 with reference TRBV19 and TRBJ1-2 gives the whole variable domain DGGITQSPKYLFRKEGQNVTLSCEQNLNHDAMYWYRQDPGQGLRLIYYSQIVNDFQKGDIAEGYSVSREKKESFPLTVTSAQKNPTAFYLCASSISRTGSGYTFGSGTRLTVV.

The sample holds many counts of this clonotype. The rearrangement links TRBV20-1 to TRBJ1-1, with 7 bases identical to TRBD1. Germline CDR1 is DFQATT and CDR2 is SNEGSKA (reference sequence). V trimming: 3 bases; J trimming: 3 bases; junction bases outside the gene matches: 1. This CDR3 has 12 residues. This CDR3 reads CSASRGDTEAFF. CDR3 DNA: TGCAGTGCTAGCAGGGGGGACACTGAAGCTTTCTTT.

In its sample, this clonotype was seen many times. The chain carries TRBV6-1 and TRBJ2-7; 9 nucleotides line up with TRBD1. CDR3 length equals 14 residues. With V trimmed by 6 bases and J by 4 bases, 7 bases remained unmatched. From germline, CDR1 is MNHNS and CDR2 SASEGT. The DNA for the CDR3 is TGTGCCAGCAGACCTATGACAGGGGGGTACGAGCAGTACTTC. This sequence encodes CASRPMTGGYEQYF.

This clonotype occurred many times. The chain is built from TRBV11-2 and TRBJ2-7; 9 bases line up with TRBD1. This CDR3 comprises 16 residues. Germline V gene sequence: CDR1 SGHAT, CDR2 FQNNGV. The trim removed 5 bases at V and 7 bases at J, leaving 15 bases unmatched. CDR3 region: CASSIGTGGAIGEQYF. The CDR3 coding sequence is TGTGCCAGCAGCATAGGTACAGGGGGCGCGATTGGGGAGCAGTACTTC.

This clonotype has at least ten counts. This rearrangement joins TRBV6-6 to TRBJ2-3, with TRBD2 matching 7 bases. CDR3 length: 16 residues. Germline CDR1 and CDR2: MNHNY and SVGAGI (reference sequence). J lost 0 bases, V lost 0 bases, and 3 bases had no gene match. The CDR3 nucleotides read TGTGCCAGCAGTTACTCGGGTAGCGGGAGCACAGATACGCAGTATTTT. Residues: CASSYSGSGSTDTQYF.

The table lists this clonotype with many counts. J is TRBJ2-7 and V is TRBV11-2; no clear D gene. The CDR3 spans 13 residues. CDR1 SGHAT and CDR2 FQNNGV come from the germline V gene. With 2 bases removed from V and 0 bases from J, the gap between germline ends came to 5 bases. This CDR3 reads CASSLTDSYEQYF. The DNA for the CDR3 is TGTGCCAGCAGCTTAACGGACTCCTACGAGCAGTACTTC.

This clonotype was seen a handful of times. V gene TRBV6-5 combines with J gene TRBJ2-1; weak D call: TRBD2 (6 bases). CDR1 MNHEY and CDR2 SVGAGI come from the germline V gene. The CDR3 runs to 16 residues. The V end lost 0 bases, the J end lost 1 base, and 10 bases lay between the germline ends. This CDR3 is CASSYSGTGSYNEQFF. In DNA form, the CDR3 reads TGTGCCAGCAGTTACTCCGGGACTGGTTCCTACAATGAGCAGTTCTTC.

CDR3 sequence reads: CASSSSGTSGSSYNEQFF. In DNA form, the CDR3 reads TGTGCCAGCAGCAGTTCTGGGACTAGCGGGAGCTCCTACAATGAGCAGTTCTTC. The chain combines TRBV7-9 with TRBJ2-1; 14 bases align to TRBD2. The ends lost 5 bases at V and 0 bases at J; junction bases unmatched: 6. The V gene's germline CDR1 is SEHNR and CDR2 FQNEAQ (reference sequence). CDR3 length equals 18 residues.